Given below is one T cell receptor (beta chain) in context. Looked up from germline, CDR1 is MNHEY and CDR2 is SMNVEV (reference sequence). This CDR3 has 16 residues. J was trimmed by 2 bases and V by 0 bases; bases with no gene match: 6. These data come from a study of T cells in localized non-small cell lung cancer. The method was immunoSEQ multiplex PCR; TCRdb's version includes in-frame clones alone and lacks a portion of them. The sample includes tens of thousands of clones, about 84% of them seen just once. The starting material was peripheral blood, obtained before any cancer treatment. The clonotype was recovered from an older female donor with stage I lung adenocarcinoma. The genes are TRBV27 and TRBJ2-7, with 8 bases that match TRBD2. CDR3 in DNA: TGTGCCAGCAGTTTATCGCCCCCGGGAGGGCCCTACGAGCAGTACTTC. Residues: CASSLSPPGGPYEQYF.